These T cell receptor beta chains were read from a single sample in a study of cytomegalovirus exposure and HLA in healthy donors. Data came from immunoSEQ multiplex PCR; TCRdb stores just in-frame clones and leaves some out. The table records roughly 190,000 clones, approximately 79% of them present only once. Sequences were obtained from PBMCs. The receptors were gathered from a middle-aged man in good health and CMV-seropositive. Each CDR3 is given with its conserved first and last residue. D genes are given only for firm matches. Not all rows give a size; the values are once, few, many and, for expanded clones, a class.

size: -
J: TRBJ2-3
D: -
V: TRBV7-9
CDR3: CSSSFSTDTQYF
DNA: TGTTCCAGCAGCTTCTCCACAGATACGCAGTATTTT

size: once
J: TRBJ2-1
D: TRBD2
V: TRBV29-1
CDR3: CSVDGTSGGFKEQFF
DNA: TGCAGCGTTGATGGGACTAGCGGGGGGTTCAAGGAGCAGTTCTTC

size: -
J: TRBJ2-1
D: -
V: TRBV28
CDR3: CASSFRGNEQFF
DNA: TGTGCCAGCAGTTTCAGGGGAAATGAGCAGTTCTTC

size: -
J: TRBJ2-7
D: TRBD1
V: TRBV28
CDR3: CASRGTGRSEQYF
DNA: TGTGCCAGCAGGGGGACAGGGCGAAGCGAGCAGTACTTC

size: -
J: TRBJ2-3
D: TRBD2
V: TRBV15
CDR3: CATSRVGDYSTDTQYF
DNA: TGTGCCACCAGCAGAGTAGGGGACTATAGCACAGATACGCAGTATTTT

size: -
J: TRBJ2-7
D: TRBD1
V: TRBV7-6
CDR3: CASSPGQGHPYEQYF
DNA: TGTGCCAGCAGCCCTGGACAGGGCCACCCCTACGAGCAGTACTTC

size: few
J: TRBJ1-2
D: -
V: TRBV9
CDR3: CASSVVGLSF
DNA: TGTGCCAGCAGCGTAGTTGGCTTGTCCTTC

size: -
J: TRBJ1-1
D: -
V: TRBV9
CDR3: CASSVDRFPLIFF
DNA: TGTGCCAGCAGCGTAGATAGATTTCCCCTTATCTTCTTT

size: -
J: TRBJ2-2
D: -
V: TRBV19
CDR3: CASSKETLGNTGELFF
DNA: TGTGCCAGTAGTAAGGAGACGTTAGGGAACACCGGGGAGCTGTTTTTT

size: -
J: TRBJ2-7
D: -
V: TRBV6-5
CDR3: CASSYSRRGSYEQYF
DNA: TGTGCCAGCAGTTACTCGCGCAGGGGCTCCTACGAGCAGTACTTC

size: -
J: TRBJ2-5
D: -
V: TRBV29-1
CDR3: CSVEDRQVGKTQYF
DNA: TGCAGCGTTGAAGATCGACAGGTCGGAAAGACCCAGTACTTC

size: -
J: TRBJ1-2
D: -
V: TRBV28
CDR3: CASSPGEVAYGYTF
DNA: TGTGCCAGCAGTCCGGGTGAGGTGGCCTATGGCTACACCTTC

size: -
J: TRBJ2-7
D: TRBD2
V: TRBV9
CDR3: CASSSLGGAAYEQYF
DNA: TGTGCCAGCAGCAGCCTCGGGGGGGCGGCTTACGAGCAGTACTTC

size: -
J: TRBJ1-5
D: -
V: TRBV28
CDR3: CASSLQQGSNQPQHF
DNA: TGTGCCAGCAGCCTACAACAGGGAAGCAATCAGCCCCAGCATTTT

size: once
J: TRBJ2-6
D: -
V: TRBV7-9
CDR3: CASSLSAGRSGANVLTF
DNA: TGTGCCAGCAGCTTATCCGCAGGGAGGTCTGGGGCCAACGTCCTGACTTTC

size: few
J: TRBJ1-1
D: -
V: TRBV5-1
CDR3: CASSPNRGWGVNTEAFF
DNA: TGCGCCAGCAGCCCGAACCGGGGATGGGGTGTGAACACTGAAGCTTTCTTT

size: -
J: TRBJ1-1
D: TRBD1
V: TRBV5-4
CDR3: CASSPGTANTEAFF
DNA: TGTGCCAGCAGTCCGGGGACAGCCAACACTGAAGCTTTCTTT

size: -
J: TRBJ2-7
D: TRBD1
V: TRBV19
CDR3: CASTMDRGIEQYF
DNA: TGTGCCAGTACTATGGACAGGGGCATCGAGCAGTACTTC

size: -
J: TRBJ2-2
D: TRBD1
V: TRBV6-4
CDR3: CASSAQPGQGRAGELFF
DNA: TGTGCCAGCAGTGCGCAACCGGGACAGGGGCGAGCCGGGGAGCTGTTTTTT

size: -
J: TRBJ2-2
D: -
V: TRBV7-7
CDR3: CASSLNYGGELFF
DNA: TGTGCTAGCAGCCTAAACTATGGCGGGGAGCTGTTTTTT

size: -
J: TRBJ1-5
D: -
V: TRBV15
CDR3: CATSYTGNEQPQHF
DNA: TGTGCCACCAGCTATACAGGGAATGAGCAGCCCCAGCATTTT

size: -
J: TRBJ2-1
D: -
V: TRBV7-9
CDR3: CASSPQGTSYNEQFF
DNA: TGTGCCAGCAGTCCTCAGGGGACCTCCTACAATGAGCAGTTCTTC

size: -
J: TRBJ2-7
D: -
V: TRBV27
CDR3: CASSLINQPREQYF
DNA: TGTGCCAGCAGTTTAATCAACCAGCCCAGGGAGCAGTACTTC

size: -
J: TRBJ1-5
D: TRBD1
V: TRBV19
CDR3: CASSLDRARTPQHF
DNA: TGTGCCAGTAGTCTGGACAGGGCTAGGACGCCCCAGCATTTT

size: once
J: TRBJ1-1
D: -
V: TRBV9
CDR3: CASSVVSGGPGTEAFF
DNA: TGTGCCAGCAGCGTAGTGTCAGGAGGACCGGGCACTGAAGCTTTCTTT

size: once
J: TRBJ1-6
D: -
V: TRBV10-3
CDR3: CRGSPLHF
DNA: TGCCGGGGGTCACCCCTCCACTTT

size: few
J: TRBJ1-1
D: TRBD1
V: TRBV18
CDR3: CASSPNRGRNTEAFF
DNA: TGTGCCAGCTCACCTAACAGGGGACGGAACACTGAAGCTTTCTTT

size: -
J: TRBJ2-3
D: TRBD2
V: TRBV6-5
CDR3: CASSFSSGGDTQYF
DNA: TGTGCCAGCAGTTTTTCCTCGGGGGGAGATACGCAGTATTTT

size: -
J: TRBJ1-1
D: TRBD1
V: TRBV6-5
CDR3: CASRGTGREAFF
DNA: TGTGCCAGCAGGGGGACAGGGCGTGAAGCTTTCTTT

size: few
J: TRBJ1-1
D: TRBD1
V: TRBV13
CDR3: CASSPTGGAGMNTEAFF
DNA: TGTGCCAGCAGCCCAACAGGGGGCGCAGGGATGAACACTGAAGCTTTCTTT

size: -
J: TRBJ2-1
D: TRBD2
V: TRBV19
CDR3: CASSVLAGGTYNEQFF
DNA: TGTGCCAGTAGTGTACTAGCGGGGGGTACCTACAATGAGCAGTTCTTC

size: once
J: TRBJ1-3
D: -
V: TRBV6-5
CDR3: CASRIQGPGNTIYF
DNA: TGTGCCAGCAGGATCCAGGGGCCTGGAAACACCATATATTTT

size: -
J: TRBJ1-1
D: TRBD1
V: TRBV28
CDR3: CASSLDRMNTEAFF
DNA: TGTGCCAGCAGCCTGGACAGGATGAACACTGAAGCTTTCTTT

size: -
J: TRBJ1-2
D: TRBD1
V: TRBV2
CDR3: CASERTGWNYGYTF
DNA: TGTGCCAGCGAACGGACAGGGTGGAACTATGGCTACACCTTC

size: -
J: TRBJ2-5
D: TRBD2
V: TRBV9
CDR3: CASGGPHRGASGEKETQYF
DNA: TGTGCCAGCGGGGGGCCTCATAGAGGGGCTAGCGGGGAAAAAGAGACCCAGTACTTC

size: -
J: TRBJ2-2
D: -
V: TRBV29-1
CDR3: CSVGYGTFEGTGELFF
DNA: TGCAGCGTTGGGTACGGGACATTTGAGGGGACCGGGGAGCTGTTTTTT

size: -
J: TRBJ2-1
D: -
V: TRBV19
CDR3: CASSISVRSYNEQFF
DNA: TGTGCCAGTAGTATCTCGGTCCGCTCCTACAATGAGCAGTTCTTC

size: -
J: TRBJ1-3
D: TRBD1
V: TRBV6-6
CDR3: CASSPGTVLSGNTIYF
DNA: TGTGCCAGCAGTCCCGGGACAGTTCTGTCTGGAAACACCATATATTTT

size: -
J: TRBJ2-7
D: TRBD2
V: TRBV4-3
CDR3: CASSQPPTGKRGQYF
DNA: TGCGCCAGCAGCCAACCACCTACGGGTAAGCGGGGACAGTACTTC

size: -
J: TRBJ1-1
D: -
V: TRBV7-9
CDR3: CASSLPGSAFTEAFF
DNA: TGTGCCAGCAGCTTACCCGGGTCTGCTTTTACTGAAGCTTTCTTT

size: -
J: TRBJ2-3
D: TRBD2
V: TRBV7-2
CDR3: CASSLDASGGRWADTQYF
DNA: TGTGCCAGCAGCTTAGATGCTAGCGGGGGGAGGTGGGCAGATACGCAGTATTTT

size: -
J: TRBJ2-3
D: TRBD2
V: TRBV5-1
CDR3: CASSSGLADTDTQYF
DNA: TGCGCCAGCAGCTCGGGACTAGCGGACACAGATACGCAGTATTTT